This TCR beta chain was observed in a study of neoadjuvant anti-PD-1 for oral cavity cancer. Background on the study: Patients mostly received three to four biweekly nivolumab doses at 3 mg/kg before surgery. Study results and caveats: Post-nivolumab, blood T cell clonality was significantly elevated in non-responders. Treg/Th17 ratio rose with pretreatment blood and fell with post-treatment tumor TCRbeta clonality.

Germline lookup yields CDR1 SNHLY and CDR2 FYNNEI. CDR3 length: 15 amino acids. V was trimmed by 1 base and J by 6 bases, leaving 13 bases between them. Stage II-IVA oral cavity squamous cell carcinoma was new and untreated by systemic or radiation therapy. On this clone itself: Its matching antigen is unknown.

The data were produced by immunoSEQ multiplex PCR, yet TCRdb's version contains in-frame clones alone and is incomplete. Here the sample spans 65,000 to 95,000 clones, about 80% being singletons. This clonotype was sampled from a person aged 35 to 85 with oral cavity squamous cell carcinoma. The sequencing used PBMCs, collected before nivolumab (anti-PD-1) treatment. The chain is built from TRBV2 and TRBJ1-5, with D unclear. As DNA, the CDR3 is TGTGCCAGCAGTGAAGAGGACTTGTCCGGTCAGCCCCAGCATTTT. Residues: CASSEEDLSGQPQHF.